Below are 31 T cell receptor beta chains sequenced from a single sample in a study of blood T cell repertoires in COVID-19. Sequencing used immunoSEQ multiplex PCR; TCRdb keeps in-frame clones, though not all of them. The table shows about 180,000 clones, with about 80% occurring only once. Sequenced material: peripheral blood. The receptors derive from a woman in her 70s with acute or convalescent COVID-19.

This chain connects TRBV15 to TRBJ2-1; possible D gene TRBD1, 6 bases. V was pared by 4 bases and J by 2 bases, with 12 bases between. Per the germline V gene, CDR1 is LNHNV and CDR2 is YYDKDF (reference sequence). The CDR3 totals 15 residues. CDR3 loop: CATSTGTLAYNEQFF. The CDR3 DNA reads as TGTGCCACCAGCACCGGGACACTGGCCTACAATGAGCAGTTCTTC.

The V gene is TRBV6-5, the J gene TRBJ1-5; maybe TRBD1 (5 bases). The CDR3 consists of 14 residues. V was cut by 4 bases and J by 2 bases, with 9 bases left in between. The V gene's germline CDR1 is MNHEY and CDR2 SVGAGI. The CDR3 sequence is CASSLGGGNQPQHF. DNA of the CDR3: TGTGCCAGCAGTTTGGGGGGTGGCAATCAGCCCCAGCATTTT.

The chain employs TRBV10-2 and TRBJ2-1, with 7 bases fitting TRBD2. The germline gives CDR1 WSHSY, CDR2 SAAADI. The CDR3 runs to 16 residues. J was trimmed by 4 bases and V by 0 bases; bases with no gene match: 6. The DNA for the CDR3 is TGCGCCAGCAGTGAGTCGGGCACTAGCGCTTACAATGAGCAGTTCTTC. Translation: CASSESGTSAYNEQFF.

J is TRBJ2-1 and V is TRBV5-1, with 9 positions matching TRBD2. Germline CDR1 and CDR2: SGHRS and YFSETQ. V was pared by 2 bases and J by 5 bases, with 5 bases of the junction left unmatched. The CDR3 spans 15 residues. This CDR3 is CASSFSLAGHNEQFF. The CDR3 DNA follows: TGCGCCAGCAGCTTTTCTCTAGCGGGACACAATGAGCAGTTCTTC.

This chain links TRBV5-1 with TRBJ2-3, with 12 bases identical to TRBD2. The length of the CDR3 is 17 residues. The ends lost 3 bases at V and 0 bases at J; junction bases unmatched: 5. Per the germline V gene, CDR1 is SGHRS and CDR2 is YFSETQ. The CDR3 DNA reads TGCGCCAGCAGCTCCGGACTAGCGGGGACTAGCACAGATACGCAGTATTTT. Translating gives CASSSGLAGTSTDTQYF.

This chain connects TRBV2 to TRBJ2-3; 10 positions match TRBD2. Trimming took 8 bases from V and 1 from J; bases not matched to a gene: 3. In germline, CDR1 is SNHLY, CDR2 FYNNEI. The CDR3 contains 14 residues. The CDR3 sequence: CASGGTSGTDTQYF. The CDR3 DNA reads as TGTGCCAGCGGGGGGACTAGCGGCACAGATACGCAGTATTTT.

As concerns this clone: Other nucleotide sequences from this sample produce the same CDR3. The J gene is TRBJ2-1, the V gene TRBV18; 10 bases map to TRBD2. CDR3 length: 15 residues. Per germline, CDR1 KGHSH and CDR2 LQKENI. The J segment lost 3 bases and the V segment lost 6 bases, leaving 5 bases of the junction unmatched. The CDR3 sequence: CASSPRTSGYNEQFF. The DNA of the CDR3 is TGTGCCAGCTCTCCCCGGACTAGCGGCTACAATGAGCAGTTCTTC.

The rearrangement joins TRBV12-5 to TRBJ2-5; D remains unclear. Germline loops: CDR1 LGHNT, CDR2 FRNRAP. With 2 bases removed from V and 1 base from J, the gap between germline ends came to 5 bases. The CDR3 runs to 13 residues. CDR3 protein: CASGLTGQETQYF. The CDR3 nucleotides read TGTGCTAGTGGTTTGACGGGCCAAGAGACCCAGTACTTC.

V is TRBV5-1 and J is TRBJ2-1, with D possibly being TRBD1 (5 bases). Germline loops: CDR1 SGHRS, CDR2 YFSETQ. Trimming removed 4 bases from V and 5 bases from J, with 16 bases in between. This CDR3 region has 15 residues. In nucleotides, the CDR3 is TGCGCCAGCAGCCAAGGGGTAGGGTTGAACAATGAGCAGTTCTTC. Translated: CASSQGVGLNNEQFF.

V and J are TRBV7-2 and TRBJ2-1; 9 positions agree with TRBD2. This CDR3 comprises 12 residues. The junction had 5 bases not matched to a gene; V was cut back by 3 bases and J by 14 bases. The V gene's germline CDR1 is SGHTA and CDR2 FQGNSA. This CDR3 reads CASSLGSGGEFF. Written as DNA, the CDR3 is TGTGCCAGCAGCTTGGGTAGCGGGGGTGAGTTCTTC.

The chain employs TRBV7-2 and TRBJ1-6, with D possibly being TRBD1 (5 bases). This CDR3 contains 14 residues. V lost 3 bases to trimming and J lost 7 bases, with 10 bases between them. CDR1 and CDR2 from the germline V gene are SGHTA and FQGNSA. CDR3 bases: TGTGCCAGCAGCTTCGCAGGGTTCAATTCACCCCTCCACTTT. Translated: CASSFAGFNSPLHF.

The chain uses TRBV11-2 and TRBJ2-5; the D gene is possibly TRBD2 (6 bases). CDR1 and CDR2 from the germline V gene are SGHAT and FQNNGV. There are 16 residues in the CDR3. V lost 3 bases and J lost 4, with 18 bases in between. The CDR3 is CASSFSTVGGRETQYF. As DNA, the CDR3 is TGTGCCAGCAGCTTTAGTACGGTGGGGGGTAGAGAGACCCAGTACTTC.

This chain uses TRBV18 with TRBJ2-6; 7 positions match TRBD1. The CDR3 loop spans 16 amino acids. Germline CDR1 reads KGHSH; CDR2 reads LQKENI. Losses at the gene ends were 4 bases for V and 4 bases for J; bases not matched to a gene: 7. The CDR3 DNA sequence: TGTGCCAGCTCACTCGACAGGGTGGCCGGGGCCAACGTCCTGACTTTC. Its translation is CASSLDRVAGANVLTF.

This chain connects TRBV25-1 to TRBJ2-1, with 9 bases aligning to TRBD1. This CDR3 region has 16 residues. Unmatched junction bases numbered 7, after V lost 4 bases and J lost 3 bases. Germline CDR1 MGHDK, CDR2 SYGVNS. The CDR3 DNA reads TGTGCCAGCAGTGCCTCGACAGGGGGTAACTACAATGAGCAGTTCTTC. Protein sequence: CASSASTGGNYNEQFF.

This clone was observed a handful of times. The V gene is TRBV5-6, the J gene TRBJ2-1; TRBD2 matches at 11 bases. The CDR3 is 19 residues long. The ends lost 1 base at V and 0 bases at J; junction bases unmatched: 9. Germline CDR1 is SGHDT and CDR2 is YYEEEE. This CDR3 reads CASSLRLRLAGYSYNEQFF. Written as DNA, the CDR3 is TGTGCCAGCAGCTTGCGGCTTAGACTAGCGGGATACTCCTACAATGAGCAGTTCTTC.

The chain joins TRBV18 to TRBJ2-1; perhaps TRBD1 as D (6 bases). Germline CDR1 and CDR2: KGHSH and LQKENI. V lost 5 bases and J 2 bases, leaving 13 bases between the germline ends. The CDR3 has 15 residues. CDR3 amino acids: CASSDSGVTYNEQFF. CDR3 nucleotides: TGTGCCAGCTCAGACTCAGGGGTCACCTACAATGAGCAGTTCTTC.

The CDR3 region is CASSQQGADTEAFF. CDR3 bases: TGTGCCAGCTCCCAACAGGGGGCCGACACTGAAGCTTTCTTT. The rearrangement joins TRBV18 to TRBJ1-1, with 9 bases identical to TRBD1. Germline V gene sequence: CDR1 KGHSH, CDR2 LQKENI. Losses at the gene ends were 6 bases for V and 3 bases for J; bases not matched to a gene: 5. The CDR3 covers 14 residues.

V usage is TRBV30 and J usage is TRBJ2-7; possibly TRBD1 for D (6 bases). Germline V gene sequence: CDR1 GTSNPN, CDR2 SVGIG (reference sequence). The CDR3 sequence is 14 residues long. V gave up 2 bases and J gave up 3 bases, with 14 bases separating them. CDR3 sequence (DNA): TGTGCCTGGAGTACGCGCAGGGGTCACTACGAGCAGTACTTC. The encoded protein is CAWSTRRGHYEQYF.

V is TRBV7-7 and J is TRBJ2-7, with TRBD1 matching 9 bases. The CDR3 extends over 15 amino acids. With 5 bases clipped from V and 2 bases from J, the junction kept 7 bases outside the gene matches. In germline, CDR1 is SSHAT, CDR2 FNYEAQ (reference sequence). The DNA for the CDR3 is TGTGCCAGCAGCCCTGGGACAGGGAGGACCTACGAGCAGTACTTC. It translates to CASSPGTGRTYEQYF. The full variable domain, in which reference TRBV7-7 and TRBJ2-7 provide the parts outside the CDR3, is GAGVSQSPRYKVTKRGQDVTLRCDPISSHATLYWYQQALGQGPEFLTYFNYEAQPDKSGLPSDRFSAERPEGSISTLTIQRTEQRDSAMYRCASSPGTGRTYEQYFGPGTRLTVT.

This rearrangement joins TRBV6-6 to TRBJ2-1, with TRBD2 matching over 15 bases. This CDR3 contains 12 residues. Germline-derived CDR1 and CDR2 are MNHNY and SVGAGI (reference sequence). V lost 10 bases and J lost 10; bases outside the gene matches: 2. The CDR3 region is CAIGTSGREQFF. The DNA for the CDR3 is TGTGCCATCGGGACTAGCGGGAGGGAGCAGTTCTTC.

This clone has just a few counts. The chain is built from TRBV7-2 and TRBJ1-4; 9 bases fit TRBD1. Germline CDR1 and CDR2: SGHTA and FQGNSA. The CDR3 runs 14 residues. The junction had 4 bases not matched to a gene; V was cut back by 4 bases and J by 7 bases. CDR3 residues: CASSSGTGTEKLFF. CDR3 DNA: TGTGCCAGCAGCTCCGGGACAGGGACTGAAAAACTGTTTTTT.

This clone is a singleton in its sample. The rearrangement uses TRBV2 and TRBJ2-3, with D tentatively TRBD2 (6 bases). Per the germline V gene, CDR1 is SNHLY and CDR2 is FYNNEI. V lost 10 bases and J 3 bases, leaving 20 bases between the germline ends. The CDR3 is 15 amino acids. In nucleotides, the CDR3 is TGTGCCACGCAGAACGAGGCGGGATTGACAGATACGCAGTATTTT. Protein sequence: CATQNEAGLTDTQYF.

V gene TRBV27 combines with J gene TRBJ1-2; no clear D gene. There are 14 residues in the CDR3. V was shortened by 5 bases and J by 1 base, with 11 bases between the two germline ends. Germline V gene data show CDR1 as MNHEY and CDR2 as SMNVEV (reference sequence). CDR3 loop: CASSLRGFNYGYTF. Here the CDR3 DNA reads TGTGCCAGCAGTCTCCGAGGGTTTAACTATGGCTACACCTTC.

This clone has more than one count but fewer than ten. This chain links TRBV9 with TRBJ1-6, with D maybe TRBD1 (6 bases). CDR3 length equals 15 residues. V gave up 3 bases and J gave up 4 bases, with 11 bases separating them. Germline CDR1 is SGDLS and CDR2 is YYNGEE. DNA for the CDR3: TGTGCCAGCAGCGGCGGGGGGCGTTATAATTCACCCCTCCACTTT. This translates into CASSGGGRYNSPLHF.

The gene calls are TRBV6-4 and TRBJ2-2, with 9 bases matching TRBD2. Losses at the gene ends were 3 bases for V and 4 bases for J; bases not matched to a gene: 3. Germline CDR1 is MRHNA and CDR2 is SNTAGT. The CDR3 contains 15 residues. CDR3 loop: CASSERAGGTGELFF. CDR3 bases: TGTGCCAGCAGTGAACGAGCGGGAGGCACCGGGGAGCTGTTTTTT.

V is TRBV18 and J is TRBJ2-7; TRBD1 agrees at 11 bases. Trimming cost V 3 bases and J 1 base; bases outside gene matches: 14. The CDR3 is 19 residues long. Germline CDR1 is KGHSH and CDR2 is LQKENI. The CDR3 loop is CASSPGQGVKPFPSYEQYF. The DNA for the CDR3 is TGTGCCAGCTCACCGGGACAGGGGGTAAAACCCTTCCCTTCCTACGAGCAGTACTTC.

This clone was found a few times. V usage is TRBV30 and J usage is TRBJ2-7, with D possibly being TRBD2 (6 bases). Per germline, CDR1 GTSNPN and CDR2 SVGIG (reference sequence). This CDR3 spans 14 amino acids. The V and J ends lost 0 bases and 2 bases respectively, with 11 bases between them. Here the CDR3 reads CAWSVGGATYEQYF. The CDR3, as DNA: TGTGCCTGGAGTGTAGGCGGGGCGACCTACGAGCAGTACTTC.

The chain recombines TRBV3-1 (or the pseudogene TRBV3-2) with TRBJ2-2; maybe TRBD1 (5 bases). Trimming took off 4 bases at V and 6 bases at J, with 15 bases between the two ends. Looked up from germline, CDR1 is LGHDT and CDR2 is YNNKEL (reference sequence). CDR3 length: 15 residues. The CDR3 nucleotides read TGTGCCAGCAGCCCACAGCAGGGCCCGGCCGGGGAGCTGTTTTTT. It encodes CASSPQQGPAGELFF.

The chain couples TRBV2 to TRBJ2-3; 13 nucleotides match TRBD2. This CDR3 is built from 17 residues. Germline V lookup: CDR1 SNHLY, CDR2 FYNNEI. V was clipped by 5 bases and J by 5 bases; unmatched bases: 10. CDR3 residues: CASSPRLAGGPVDTQYF. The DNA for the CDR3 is TGTGCCAGCAGTCCCAGACTAGCGGGAGGCCCCGTAGATACGCAGTATTTT.

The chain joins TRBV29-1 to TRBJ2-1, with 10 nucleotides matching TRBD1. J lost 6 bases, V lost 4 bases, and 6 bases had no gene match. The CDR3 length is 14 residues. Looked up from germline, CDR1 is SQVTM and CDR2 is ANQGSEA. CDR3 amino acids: CSVGWGTGVNEQFF. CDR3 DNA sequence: TGCAGCGTTGGTTGGGGGACAGGGGTCAATGAGCAGTTCTTC.

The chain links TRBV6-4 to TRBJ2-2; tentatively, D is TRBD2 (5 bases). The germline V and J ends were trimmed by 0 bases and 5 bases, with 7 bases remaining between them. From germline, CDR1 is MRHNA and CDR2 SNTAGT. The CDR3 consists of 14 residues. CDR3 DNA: TGTGCCAGCAGTGACTCGGGGAGTACCGGGGAGCTGTTTTTT. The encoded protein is CASSDSGSTGELFF.